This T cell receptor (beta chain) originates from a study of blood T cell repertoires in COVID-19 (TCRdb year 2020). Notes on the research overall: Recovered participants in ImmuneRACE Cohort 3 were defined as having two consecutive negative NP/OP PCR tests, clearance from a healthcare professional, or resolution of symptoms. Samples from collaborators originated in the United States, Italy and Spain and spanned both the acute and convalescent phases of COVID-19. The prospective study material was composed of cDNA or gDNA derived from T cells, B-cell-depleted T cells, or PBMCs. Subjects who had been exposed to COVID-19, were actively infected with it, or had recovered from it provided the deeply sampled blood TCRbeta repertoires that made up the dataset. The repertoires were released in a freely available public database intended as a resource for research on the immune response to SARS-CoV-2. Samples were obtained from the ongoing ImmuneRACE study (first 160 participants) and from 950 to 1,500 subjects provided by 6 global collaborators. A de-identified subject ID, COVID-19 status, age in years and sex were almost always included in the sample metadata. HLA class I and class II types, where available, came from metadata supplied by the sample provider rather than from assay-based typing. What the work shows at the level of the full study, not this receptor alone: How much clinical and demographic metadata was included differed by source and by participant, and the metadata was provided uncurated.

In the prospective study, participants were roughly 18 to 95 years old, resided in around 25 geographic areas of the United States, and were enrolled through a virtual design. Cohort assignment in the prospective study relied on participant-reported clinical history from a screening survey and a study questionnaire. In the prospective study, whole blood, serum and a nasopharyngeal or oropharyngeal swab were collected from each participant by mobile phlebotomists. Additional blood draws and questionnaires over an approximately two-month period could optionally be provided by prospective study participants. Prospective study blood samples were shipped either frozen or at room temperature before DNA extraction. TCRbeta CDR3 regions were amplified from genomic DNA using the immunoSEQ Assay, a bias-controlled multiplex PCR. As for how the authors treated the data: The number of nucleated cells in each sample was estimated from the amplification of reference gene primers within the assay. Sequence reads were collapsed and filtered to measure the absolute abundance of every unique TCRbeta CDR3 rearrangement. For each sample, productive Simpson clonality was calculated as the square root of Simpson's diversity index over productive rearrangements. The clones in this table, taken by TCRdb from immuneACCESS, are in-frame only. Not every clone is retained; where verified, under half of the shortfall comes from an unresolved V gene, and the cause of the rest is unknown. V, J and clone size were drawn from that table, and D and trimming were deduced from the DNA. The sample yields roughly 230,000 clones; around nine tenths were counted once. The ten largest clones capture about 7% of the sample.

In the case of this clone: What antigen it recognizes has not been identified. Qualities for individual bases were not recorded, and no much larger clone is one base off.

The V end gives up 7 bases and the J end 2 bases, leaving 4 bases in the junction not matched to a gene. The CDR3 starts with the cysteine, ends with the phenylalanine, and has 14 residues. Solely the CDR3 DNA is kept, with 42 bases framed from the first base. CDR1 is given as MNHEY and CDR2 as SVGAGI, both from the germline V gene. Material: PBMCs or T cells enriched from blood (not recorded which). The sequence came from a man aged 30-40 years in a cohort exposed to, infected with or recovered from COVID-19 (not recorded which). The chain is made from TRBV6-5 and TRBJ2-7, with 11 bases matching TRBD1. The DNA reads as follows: TGTGCCAGCAAGGGGGACAGGGGGACCTACGAGCAGTACTTC. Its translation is CASKGDRGTYEQYF.